Each of the 20 T cell receptor beta chains below was sequenced from the same sample in a study of cytomegalovirus exposure and HLA in healthy donors. PCR used 60 Vbeta primers and 13 Jbeta primers. Some clones are missing from TCRdb's copy, which holds only in-frame ones; the method was immunoSEQ multiplex PCR. The sample lists 90,000 to 120,000 clones, approximately 79% occurring once. The specimen sequenced was PBMCs. The receptors stem from a man between 18 and 35 years old in good health and CMV-seronegative.

Written as DNA, the CDR3 is TGTGCCAGCAGTGAAGCCCCCGGGACAGGGAATGAAAAACTGTTTTTT. Translated: CASSEAPGTGNEKLFF. The V gene is TRBV6-1, the J gene TRBJ1-4, with 9 bases aligning to TRBD1. The CDR3 covers 16 residues. V lost 0 bases and J lost 5; bases outside the gene matches: 4. Germline CDR1 reads MNHNS; CDR2 reads SASEGT.

The rearrangement joins TRBV28 to TRBJ2-7; unclear D gene. The CDR3 totals 11 residues. V was trimmed by 7 bases and J by 3 bases, leaving 7 bases between them. Germline V gene data show CDR1 as MDHEN and CDR2 as SYDVKM. CDR3 sequence: CASTSIYEQYF. The CDR3 DNA reads TGTGCCAGCACCTCTATCTACGAGCAGTACTTC.

The chain joins TRBV11-2 to TRBJ1-2; the match to TRBD1 covers 12 bases. The CDR3 length is 15 residues. Germline values: CDR1 SGHAT, CDR2 FQNNGV. The trim removed 1 base at V and 5 bases at J, leaving 2 bases unmatched. The CDR3 DNA is TGTGCCAGCAGCTTAGGGGACAGGGGGCCTTATGGCTACACCTTC. Its protein is CASSLGDRGPYGYTF.

The chain is built from TRBV19 and TRBJ2-7; TRBD2 matches at 9 bases. Germline V gene sequence: CDR1 LNHDA, CDR2 SQIVND (reference sequence). Trimming cost V 1 base and J 2 bases; bases outside gene matches: 3. This CDR3 contains 15 residues. The CDR3 nucleotides are TGTGCCAGTAGTATAGCTAGCGGGGCAACCTACGAGCAGTACTTC. This sequence encodes CASSIASGATYEQYF.

The V call is TRBV7-2, the J call TRBJ2-1; TRBD2 agrees at 13 bases. Germline V gives CDR1 SGHTA, CDR2 FQGNSA. J was trimmed by 9 bases and V by 5 bases; bases with no gene match: 7. This CDR3 spans 15 amino acids. CDR3 residues: CASSTGTSGVGEQFF. The CDR3 region has the DNA TGTGCCAGCAGCACCGGGACTAGCGGGGTTGGTGAGCAGTTCTTC.

The J gene is TRBJ2-1, the V gene TRBV9; TRBD1 matches 9 bases. Trimming at V came to 3 bases and at J to 8 bases, leaving 6 bases not matched to a gene. The CDR3 totals 14 residues. Germline assignment: CDR1 SGDLS and CDR2 YYNGEE. The CDR3 loop reads CASSGTGAIDEQFF. Written as DNA, the CDR3 is TGTGCCAGCAGCGGGACAGGGGCCATCGATGAGCAGTTCTTC. Full variable domain (missing parts from reference TRBV9 and TRBJ2-1): DSGVTQTPKHLITATGQRVTLRCSPRSGDLSVYWYQQSLDQGLQFLIQYYNGEERAKGNILERFSAQQFPDLHSELNLSSLELGDSALYFCASSGTGAIDEQFFGPGTRLTVL.

This chain joins TRBV13 and TRBJ2-7, with 9 nucleotides matching TRBD1. This CDR3 has 15 amino acids. From germline, CDR1 is PRHDT and CDR2 FYEKMQ (reference sequence). The ends lost 2 bases at V and 3 bases at J; junction bases unmatched: 5. DNA for the CDR3: TGTGCCAGCAGCTTAAGGGGACAGGGAGGCTACGAGCAGTACTTC. It translates to CASSLRGQGGYEQYF.

The chain links TRBV4-2 to TRBJ1-2; 8 bases are shared with TRBD1. The CDR3 has 14 residues. V gave up 4 bases and J gave up 3 bases; unmatched junction bases: 4. Germline CDR1 is LGHNA and CDR2 is YNFKEQ. CDR3 coding DNA: TGTGCCAGCAGCCCGGACAGGGCTTACTATGGCTACACCTTC. Translation: CASSPDRAYYGYTF.

The rearrangement uses TRBV5-1 and TRBJ2-1; D possibly corresponds to TRBD1 (6 bases). The CDR3 has 12 amino acids. Deletions cut 5 bases from V and 4 bases from J, with 7 bases between. CDR1 SGHRS and CDR2 YFSETQ come from the germline V gene. The CDR3 is CASSTGYNEQFF. The CDR3 coding sequence is TGCGCCAGCAGTACAGGGTACAATGAGCAGTTCTTC.

The genes are TRBV11-3 and TRBJ2-1, with D possibly matching TRBD2 (5 bases). Trimming stripped 4 bases from V and 2 bases from J, with 9 bases between. CDR3 size: 14 residues. From germline, CDR1 is SGHNT and CDR2 YENEEA. Here the CDR3 reads CASSSGSTYNEQFF. Written as DNA, the CDR3 is TGTGCCAGCAGCTCGGGGAGCACCTACAATGAGCAGTTCTTC. Filled out from reference TRBV11-3 and TRBJ2-1, the complete variable domain reads EAGVVQSPRYKIIEKKQPVAFWCNPISGHNTLYWYLQNLGQGPELLIRYENEEAVDDSQLPKDRFSAERLKGVDSTLKIQPAELGDSAVYLCASSSGSTYNEQFFGPGTRLTVL.

This clone was picked up one time. The CDR3 is CASSVGGTGGLSEQYF. The CDR3 region has the DNA TGTGCCAGCAGCGTGGGGGGGACAGGGGGCTTATCCGAGCAGTACTTC. The chain has TRBV9 and TRBJ2-7; 12 nucleotides line up with TRBD1. The V gene's germline CDR1 is SGDLS and CDR2 YYNGEE. J lost 6 bases, V lost 2 bases, and 9 bases had no gene match. The CDR3 extends over 16 amino acids.

CDR3 nucleotide sequence: TGTGCCAGCAGCCCATACACCACCGGGGAGCTGTTTTTT. This codes for CASSPYTTGELFF. The V and J genes are TRBV7-8 and TRBJ2-2; D unclear. With 5 bases removed from V and 4 bases from J, the gap between germline ends came to 8 bases. The germline V gene has CDR1 SGHVS and CDR2 FQNEAQ. The CDR3 has 13 amino acids.

J is TRBJ2-5 and V is TRBV5-4, with D perhaps matching TRBD1 (6 bases). The CDR3 is 15 residues long. CDR1 SGHNT and CDR2 YYREEE come from the germline V gene (reference sequence). Between the trimmed V and J ends, which lost 3 bases and 5 bases, there was a span of 17 bases. The CDR3 region has the DNA TGTGCCAGCAGCTGGACCACAGGGTCTAAGGAGACCCAGTACTTC. This gives the protein CASSWTTGSKETQYF.

In this sample, this clone turned up many times. The chain couples TRBV6-5 to TRBJ1-3, with a possible D match to TRBD1 (6 bases). Deletions cut 7 bases from V and 13 bases from J, with 17 bases between. The CDR3 runs 12 residues. CDR1 is MNHEY and CDR2 is SVGAGI in the germline V gene. Here the CDR3 reads CASTLGQGKIYF. The CDR3 bases are TGTGCCAGCACCCTGGGACAAGGCAAGATATATTTT.

V usage is TRBV9 and J usage is TRBJ2-2; no clear D. The CDR3 runs to 15 residues. V was clipped by 0 bases and J by 1 base, with 7 bases between them. CDR1 SGDLS and CDR2 YYNGEE come from the germline V gene. This CDR3 reads CASSVGALNTGELFF. In DNA form, the CDR3 reads TGTGCCAGCAGCGTAGGGGCGTTGAACACCGGGGAGCTGTTTTTT. Complete variable domain (other parts from reference TRBV9 and TRBJ2-2): DSGVTQTPKHLITATGQRVTLRCSPRSGDLSVYWYQQSLDQGLQFLIQYYNGEERAKGNILERFSAQQFPDLHSELNLSSLELGDSALYFCASSVGALNTGELFFGEGSRLTVL.

The chain links TRBV7-9 to TRBJ1-1, with D unclear. Germline V gene lookup returns CDR1 SEHNR and CDR2 FQNEAQ (reference sequence). The CDR3 is made up of 12 amino acids. V lost 5 bases to trimming and J lost 2 bases, with 6 bases between them. The DNA of the CDR3 is TGTGCCAGCAGCCTTATCAACACTGAAGCTTTCTTT. It specifies CASSLINTEAFF.

The chain has TRBV15 and TRBJ1-2; a weak D match, TRBD1 (5 bases). V lost 0 bases and J 0 bases, leaving 14 bases between the germline ends. This CDR3 spans 17 amino acids. CDR1 is LNHNV and CDR2 is YYDKDF in the germline V gene (reference sequence). The CDR3 nucleotides are TGTGCCACCAGCAGAGAGGTGGGGCGATACCCTAACTATGGCTACACCTTC. Translating gives CATSREVGRYPNYGYTF.

The CDR3 DNA follows: TGTGCCAGCACCCAAAGCGGGATTTCCTACGAGCAGTACTTC. Its protein is CASTQSGISYEQYF. The V and J genes are TRBV7-8 and TRBJ2-7; 7 nucleotides line up with TRBD2. After removal of 7 bases from V and 1 base from J, the junction contained 7 bases not matched to a gene. The germline CDR1 and CDR2 sequences are SGHVS and FQNEAQ. This CDR3 region has 14 residues. Filled out from reference TRBV7-8 and TRBJ2-7, the complete variable domain reads GAGVSQSPRYKVAKRGQDVALRCDPISGHVSLFWYQQALGQGPEFLTYFQNEAQLDKSGLPSDRFFAERPEGSVSTLKIQRTQQEDSAVYLCASTQSGISYEQYFGPGTRLTVT.

In its sample, this clone was seen once. The rearrangement uses TRBV27 and TRBJ1-1, with TRBD1 as a possible D gene (5 bases). The V and J ends lost 6 bases and 6 bases respectively, with 14 bases between them. The CDR3 totals 13 residues. Germline loops: CDR1 MNHEY, CDR2 SMNVEV (reference sequence). This CDR3 is CASSHSTGAEAFF. The CDR3 coding sequence is TGTGCCAGCAGCCATTCCACAGGCGCTGAAGCTTTCTTT.

The rearrangement links TRBV29-1 to TRBJ2-3, with TRBD2 as a possible D gene (5 bases). The CDR3 has 12 residues. V was pared by 6 bases and J by 2 bases, with 9 bases between. CDR1 is SQVTM, CDR2 ANQGSEA, per germline. CDR3 coding DNA: TGCAGCGTCAGCGGACTCACAGATACGCAGTATTTT. Residues: CSVSGLTDTQYF.